This T cell receptor (beta chain) was identified during a study of T-cell reconstitution after alpha-beta-depleted transplantation in children. Unique molecular identifiers were used in preparing the TCRbeta library. One entry per CDR3 protein, called by TCRdb with MiXCR from the PCR reads. The sample yields 260,000 or so distinct CDR3 sequences, about 11% seen once. This clonotype was detected ten times or more. Germline V CDR1 and CDR2: LGHNA, YSLEER. Trimming took 4 bases from V and 0 from J, leaving 13 bases between them. The CDR3 has 15 residues. This clonotype originated in a human donor who donated a stem cell graft to a child with acute lymphoblastic leukemia. The sample in question was PBMCs from the stem cell graft donor, obtained from the stem cell graft. The V and J genes are TRBV4-3 and TRBJ2-7; D is undetermined. The CDR3 DNA reads TGCGCCAGCAGCCCCTTCCCAGGTATCTCCTACGAGCAGTACTTC. It codes for CASSPFPGISYEQYF.